This TCR beta chain was recovered during a study of OX40 agonist ivuxolimab in advanced cancers. This clone was counted a single time. No antigen is known for it. Sequenced by immunoSEQ multiplex PCR; TCRdb stores in-frame clones only, minus some. The sample yields about 110,000 clones, approximately 90% seen once. Germline V lookup: CDR1 MNHNS, CDR2 SASEGT. The J segment lost 10 bases and the V segment lost 5 bases, leaving 10 bases of the junction unmatched. The CDR3 covers 14 residues. Regarding the study as a whole: CD8+ T cells showed, on average, more clonal expansion than CD4+ cells. CD4+ and CD8+ blood T cells expanded clonally by week 6 at 0.1 to 3.0 mg/kg.

Patients who had autoimmune disease history or got systemic immunosuppression were left out. This chain links TRBV6-1 with TRBJ1-4, with TRBD1 matching 7 bases. The sample here was CD4+ or CD8+ T cells sorted from blood, taken in a trial of the OX40 agonist ivuxolimab. The sequence was collected from an adult with an advanced solid tumor such as melanoma, head and neck, liver or kidney cancer. The CDR3 is CASSSGQDIRKLFF. DNA of the CDR3: TGTGCCAGCAGTTCAGGACAGGATATACGAAAACTGTTTTTT.